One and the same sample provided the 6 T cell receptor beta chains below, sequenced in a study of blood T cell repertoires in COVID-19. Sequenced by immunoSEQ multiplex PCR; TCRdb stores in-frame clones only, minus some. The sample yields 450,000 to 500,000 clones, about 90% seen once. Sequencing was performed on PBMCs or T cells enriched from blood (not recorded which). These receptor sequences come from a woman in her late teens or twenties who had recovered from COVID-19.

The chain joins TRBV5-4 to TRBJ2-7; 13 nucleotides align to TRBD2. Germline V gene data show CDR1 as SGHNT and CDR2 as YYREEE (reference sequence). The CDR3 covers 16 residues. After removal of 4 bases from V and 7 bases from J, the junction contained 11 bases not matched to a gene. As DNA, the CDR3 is TGTGCCAGCAGCCCCGATCCCGGGACTAGCGGGGAGGAGCAGTACTTC. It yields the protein CASSPDPGTSGEEQYF.

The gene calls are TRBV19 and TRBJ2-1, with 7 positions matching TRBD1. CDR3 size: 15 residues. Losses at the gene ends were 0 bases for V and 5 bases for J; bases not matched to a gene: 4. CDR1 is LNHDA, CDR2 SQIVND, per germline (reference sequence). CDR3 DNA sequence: TGTGCCAGTAGTATAGATCGGGACAGTAACAATGAGCAGTTCTTC. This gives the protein CASSIDRDSNNEQFF.

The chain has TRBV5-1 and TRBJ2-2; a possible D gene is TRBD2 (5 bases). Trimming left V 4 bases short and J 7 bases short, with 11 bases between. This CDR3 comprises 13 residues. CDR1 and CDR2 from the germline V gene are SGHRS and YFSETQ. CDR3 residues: CASSQDFGGELFF. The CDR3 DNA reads TGCGCCAGCAGCCAGGACTTCGGCGGGGAGCTGTTTTTT.

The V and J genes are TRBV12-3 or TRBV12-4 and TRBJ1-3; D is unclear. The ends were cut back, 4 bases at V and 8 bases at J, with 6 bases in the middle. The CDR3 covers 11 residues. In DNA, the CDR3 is TGTGCCAGCAGTTCCGGGGACACCATATATTTT. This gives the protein CASSSGDTIYF.

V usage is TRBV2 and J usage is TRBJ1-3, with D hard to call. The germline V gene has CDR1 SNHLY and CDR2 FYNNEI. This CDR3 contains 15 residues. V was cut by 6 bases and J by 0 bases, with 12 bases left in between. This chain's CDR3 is CASRETPSSGNTIYF. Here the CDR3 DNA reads TGTGCCAGCAGGGAGACGCCTAGCTCTGGAAACACCATATATTTT.

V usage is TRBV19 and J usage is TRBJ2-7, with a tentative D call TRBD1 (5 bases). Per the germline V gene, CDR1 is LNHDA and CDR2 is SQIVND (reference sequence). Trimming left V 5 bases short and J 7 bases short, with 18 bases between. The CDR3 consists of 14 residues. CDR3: CASSYSVGLEEQYF. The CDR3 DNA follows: TGTGCCAGTAGTTACAGTGTGGGGCTGGAGGAGCAGTACTTC. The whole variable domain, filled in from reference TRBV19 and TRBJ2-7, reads DGGITQSPKYLFRKEGQNVTLSCEQNLNHDAMYWYRQDPGQGLRLIYYSQIVNDFQKGDIAEGYSVSREKKESFPLTVTSAQKNPTAFYLCASSYSVGLEEQYFGPGTRLTVT.